A selection of T cell receptor beta chains follows, all from one sample in a study of cytomegalovirus exposure and HLA in healthy donors. Clones were sequenced by immunoSEQ multiplex PCR, and TCRdb holds only the in-frame ones, with some missing. The repertoire holds some 79,000 clones, with about 94% as singletons. Sequenced: PBMCs. These receptors all come from a woman aged 18-29 years in good health and CMV-seropositive. Both conserved end residues are part of each CDR3. The D gene is left open where the match is weak. Not all rows give a size; the values are once, few, many and, for expanded clones, a class.

j_call d_call v_call clone_size cdr3_aa cdr3_nt
TRBJ1-1 TRBD1 TRBV28 . CAIRTGPNTEAFF TGTGCCATCCGGACAGGACCGAACACTGAAGCTTTCTTT
TRBJ1-5 . TRBV30 . CAWSVTGKGQPQHF TGTGCCTGGAGTGTTACCGGGAAGGGTCAGCCCCAGCATTTT
TRBJ2-1 TRBD2 TRBV13 once CASSYQTGRTSGRGNEQFF TGTGCCAGCAGCTATCAAACCGGCAGGACTAGCGGGAGAGGCAATGAGCAGTTCTTC
TRBJ2-1 TRBD2 TRBV4-1 . CASTPRSGASYNEQFF TGCGCCAGCACGCCTCGGAGCGGGGCCTCCTACAATGAGCAGTTCTTC
TRBJ1-3 TRBD1 TRBV18 few CASSPLGTGISGNTIYF TGTGCCAGCTCACCCTTGGGGACAGGGATCTCTGGAAACACCATATATTTT
TRBJ2-7 TRBD2 TRBV28 . CARLRTSGRAGSYEQYF TGTGCCCGGCTTAGGACTAGCGGGAGGGCCGGCTCCTACGAGCAGTACTTC
TRBJ2-4 . TRBV18 once CASSPPSLRELAKNIQYF TGTGCCAGCTCACCACCGTCCTTACGAGAACTAGCCAAAAACATTCAGTACTTC
TRBJ1-2 . TRBV21-1 . CASSSRAGPGWGYTF TGTGCCAGCAGCTCCCGGGCGGGGCCAGGGTGGGGCTACACCTTC
TRBJ2-7 . TRBV5-1 . CASSFSEGGYEQYF TGCGCCAGCAGCTTTTCTGAGGGCGGCTACGAGCAGTACTTC
TRBJ1-2 . TRBV7-3 . CASSPTGSDGYTF TGTGCCAGCAGCCCTACGGGGTCTGATGGCTACACCTTC
TRBJ1-1 . TRBV19 few CASSTLPRDTEAFF TGTGCCAGTAGTACCCTCCCCAGGGACACTGAAGCTTTCTTT
TRBJ2-7 TRBD2 TRBV27 . CASSLKREGSYEQYF TGTGCCAGCAGTTTAAAGCGGGAGGGGTCCTACGAGCAGTACTTC
TRBJ2-1 TRBD2 TRBV28 . CASSPGLATYNEQFF TGTGCCAGCAGTCCGGGACTAGCGACATACAATGAGCAGTTCTTC
TRBJ2-7 . TRBV19 . CASSIQGSFYEQYF TGTGCCAGTAGTATCCAGGGCTCGTTCTACGAGCAGTACTTC
TRBJ1-2 TRBD1 TRBV7-2 . CASSSRDSESLDGYTF TGTGCCAGCAGCTCCCGGGACAGCGAGTCCCTAGATGGCTACACCTTC
TRBJ1-5 TRBD1 TRBV7-7 . CASETGTANQPQHF TGTGCTAGCGAAACTGGGACAGCTAATCAGCCCCAGCATTTT
TRBJ2-2 . TRBV30 . CAWSVGETRSGELFF TGTGCCTGGAGTGTTGGGGAGACAAGGAGCGGGGAGCTGTTTTTT
TRBJ1-2 TRBD1 TRBV5-4 . CASSPRTGLHGYTF TGTGCCAGCAGCCCACGGACAGGTTTGCATGGCTACACCTTC
TRBJ1-6 . TRBV4-1 . CASSQERGMYNSPLHF TGCGCCAGCAGCCAAGAGCGGGGGATGTATAATTCACCCCTCCACTTT
TRBJ2-7 . TRBV4-2 . CASSQEEIGYEQYF TGTGCCAGCAGCCAAGAAGAGATCGGCTACGAGCAGTACTTC
TRBJ2-6 . TRBV15 . CATSRGHTGSGANVLTF TGTGCCACCAGCAGAGGACACACAGGGTCTGGGGCCAACGTCCTGACTTTC
TRBJ1-1 . TRBV7-9 . CASSLRAGIMNTEAFF TGTGCCAGCAGCTTAAGGGCAGGGATCATGAACACTGAAGCTTTCTTT
TRBJ2-1 . TRBV15 . CATSSRTPPSSYNEQFF TGTGCCACCAGCAGCCGTACTCCCCCAAGCTCCTACAATGAGCAGTTCTTC
TRBJ2-1 . TRBV15 . CATSRPLGRGNEQFF TGTGCCACCAGCAGACCTCTAGGCAGGGGCAATGAGCAGTTCTTC
TRBJ1-1 . TRBV7-9 . CASSTIGPLTEAFF TGTGCCAGCAGCACCATCGGTCCTCTCACTGAAGCTTTCTTT
TRBJ1-3 TRBD1 TRBV7-9 once CASSSPGTDPGNTIYF TGTGCCAGCAGCTCCCCGGGGACAGACCCGGGAAACACCATATATTTT
TRBJ1-1 . TRBV19 . CASSAPGHPTNTEAFF TGTGCCAGTAGTGCCCCGGGACACCCAACGAACACTGAAGCTTTCTTT
TRBJ2-7 TRBD1 TRBV19 . CASGGQESNYEQYF TGTGCCAGTGGAGGACAGGAGTCTAACTACGAGCAGTACTTC
TRBJ1-2 . TRBV10-3 . CAITPYTYNYGYTF TGTGCCATCACCCCTTACACATATAACTATGGCTACACCTTC
TRBJ2-1 . TRBV14 . CASSQDGGSYNEQFF TGTGCCAGCAGCCAAGATGGGGGGTCCTACAATGAGCAGTTCTTC
TRBJ2-5 TRBD2 TRBV28 . CASRTGLAGGQETQYF TGTGCCAGCAGAACAGGACTAGCGGGGGGGCAAGAGACCCAGTACTTC
TRBJ2-2 TRBD1 TRBV9 . CASSVGQGGNTGELFF TGTGCCAGCAGCGTTGGACAGGGCGGGAACACCGGGGAGCTGTTTTTT
TRBJ2-1 . TRBV19 . CASSIVRGNEQFF TGTGCCAGTAGTATAGTCAGGGGTAATGAGCAGTTCTTC
TRBJ2-2 TRBD1 TRBV6-6 . CASRGQSGELFF TGTGCCAGCAGGGGACAGTCCGGGGAGCTGTTTTTT
TRBJ1-1 . TRBV7-9 . CASSRTANTEAFF TGTGCCAGCAGCCGGACAGCGAACACTGAAGCTTTCTTT
TRBJ1-2 TRBD1 TRBV28 . CASSLPPGQDPYGYTF TGTGCCAGCAGTTTACCACCCGGACAGGATCCCTATGGCTACACCTTC
TRBJ2-1 . TRBV5-4 . CASSLKTGSSYNEQFF TGTGCCAGCAGCTTAAAGACGGGAAGCTCCTACAATGAGCAGTTCTTC
TRBJ1-1 TRBD1 TRBV6-5 . CASSRSPTGDTEAFF TGTGCCAGCAGTCGTTCACCGACAGGGGATACTGAAGCTTTCTTT
TRBJ2-1 TRBD2 TRBV29-1 . CSAFHPGTSHGEQFF TGCAGCGCCTTCCACCCAGGGACTAGTCATGGTGAGCAGTTCTTC
TRBJ2-7 . TRBV6-1 . CASSEEGRRNSYEQYF TGTGCCAGCAGTGAAGAAGGCAGGCGAAACTCCTACGAGCAGTACTTC
TRBJ2-1 TRBD2 TRBV6-1 . CASSDGLAGVPSSYNEQFF TGTGCCAGCAGTGATGGACTAGCGGGAGTCCCGAGCTCCTACAATGAGCAGTTCTTC
TRBJ1-2 . TRBV4-2 . CASSHEEDYGYTF TGTGCCAGCAGCCACGAGGAGGACTATGGCTACACCTTC
TRBJ2-5 TRBD1 TRBV2 once CASSETPHSPGGTGETQYF TGTGCCAGCAGTGAAACGCCCCACTCCCCAGGGGGCACCGGGGAGACCCAGTACTTC
TRBJ1-1 . TRBV4-3 . CASSQEARGWNTEAFF TGCGCCAGCAGCCAAGAAGCTCGAGGGTGGAACACTGAAGCTTTCTTT
TRBJ2-7 TRBD1 TRBV28 . CAASADRGQWDNYEQYF TGTGCCGCGTCGGCGGACAGGGGTCAATGGGATAACTACGAGCAGTACTTC
TRBJ1-1 . TRBV5-6 . CASQRTQGAGWNTEAFF TGTGCCAGTCAAAGAACTCAGGGCGCAGGGTGGAACACTGAAGCTTTCTTT
TRBJ1-2 TRBD1 TRBV5-6 . CASVIGQGNYGYTF TGTGCCAGCGTCATCGGACAGGGGAACTATGGCTACACCTTC
TRBJ2-5 TRBD2 TRBV27 . CASSFSTSGETQYF TGTGCCAGCAGTTTCTCGACTAGCGGGGAGACCCAGTACTTC
TRBJ1-2 TRBD1 TRBV7-9 . CASSFQGGGYTF TGTGCCAGCAGCTTCCAGGGGGGTGGCTACACCTTC
TRBJ1-2 . TRBV27 . CASSLGIRNREPPGLYTF TGTGCCAGCAGTTTAGGGATCCGTAACAGGGAGCCCCCTGGACTCTACACCTTC
TRBJ2-3 TRBD1 TRBV7-9 . CASSWGQGTDTQYF TGTGCCAGCAGCTGGGGACAGGGAACAGATACGCAGTATTTT
TRBJ2-1 TRBD2 TRBV5-4 . CASSPPSGLAGYNEQFF TGTGCCAGCAGCCCCCCTTCCGGACTAGCGGGATACAATGAGCAGTTCTTC
TRBJ1-6 TRBD1 TRBV29-1 . CSVRTGGGNSPLHF TGCAGCGTGCGGACAGGGGGAGGTAATTCACCCCTCCACTTT
TRBJ1-1 . TRBV11-2 . CASSSTGYTEAFF TGTGCCAGCAGCAGTACAGGATACACTGAAGCTTTCTTT
TRBJ2-7 . TRBV28 few CASSNRGREQYF TGTGCCAGCAGTAATCGGGGTCGCGAGCAGTACTTC